The following is a T cell receptor beta chain sequence with its context. Its antigen is not identified. The CDR3 is 15 residues long. CDR1 LGHNA and CDR2 YSLEER come from the germline V gene. Trimming shortened V by 0 bases and J by 6 bases, and 11 bases separated the two germline ends. The sample is drawn from a study of a mutant IDH1 vaccine in newly diagnosed glioma. Overall study context: Eight vaccine injections were given to patients in weeks 1, 3, 5, 7, 11, 15, 19 and 23. Earlier care involved radiotherapy, temozolomide, or both, and the majority received both. Study outcomes and limitations: Immune responses arising from the vaccine appeared in around 93% of patients.

Stated time point: week 11, during vaccination. Mutant IDH1 20-mer peptide, at 300 ug, made up each vaccine dose, with topical imiquimod. Measured with immunoSEQ multiplex PCR; TCRdb has only the in-frame clones, and not every one. Of some 60,000 clones in the sample, roughly 80% were seen once. The TCR comes from a man in his fifties or sixties with glioma. The rearrangement joins TRBV4-3 to TRBJ2-2; D might be TRBD1 (6 bases). The specimen comprised PBMCs, sampled from a glioma patient whose treatment included an IDH1 peptide vaccine. In DNA form, the CDR3 reads TGCGCCAGCAGCCAAGAGACAGGAATTCCCGGGGAGCTGTTTTTT. Translating gives CASSQETGIPGELFF.